The 15 T cell receptor beta chains below come from one sample, sequenced in a study of cytomegalovirus exposure and HLA in healthy donors. The study ran its PCR with 60 Vbeta and 13 Jbeta primers. The table came from immunoSEQ multiplex PCR; TCRdb's copy has only in-frame clones and leaves some out. The data show 150,000 to 200,000 clones, more than 60% seen once. Sequencing used PBMCs. The source is a male donor in good health and CMV-seronegative.

The chain employs TRBV5-4 and TRBJ1-2; D unresolved. V was trimmed by 0 bases and J by 2 bases, leaving 8 bases between them. CDR3 length: 14 amino acids. Germline V gene sequence: CDR1 SGHNT, CDR2 YYREEE (reference sequence). The CDR3 DNA reads TGTGCCAGCAGCTTGGACGGGAGGAACTATGGCTACACCTTC. This translates into CASSLDGRNYGYTF.

The chain is built from TRBV9 and TRBJ2-1, with 8 nucleotides matching TRBD1. This CDR3 is built from 13 residues. Losses at the gene ends were 0 bases for V and 8 bases for J; bases not matched to a gene: 1. Germline V lookup: CDR1 SGDLS, CDR2 YYNGEE. DNA for the CDR3: TGTGCCAGCAGCGTAGACAGGGGGTATGAGCAGTTCTTC. Its translation: CASSVDRGYEQFF.

This rearrangement joins TRBV28 to TRBJ2-7, with 8 positions matching TRBD1. From germline, CDR1 is MDHEN and CDR2 SYDVKM. J was trimmed by 4 bases and V by 5 bases; bases with no gene match: 7. CDR3 size: 14 residues. The CDR3 region is CASSIGQGQYEQYF. The CDR3 DNA reads as TGTGCCAGCAGTATAGGACAGGGCCAATACGAGCAGTACTTC.

V usage is TRBV9 and J usage is TRBJ2-2; tentatively, D is TRBD1 (5 bases). Germline V lookup: CDR1 SGDLS, CDR2 YYNGEE. The germline V and J ends were trimmed by 4 bases and 2 bases, with 15 bases remaining between them. The CDR3 has 16 amino acids. The CDR3 spells CASSRILGVNTGELFF. CDR3 nucleotide sequence: TGTGCCAGCAGCAGGATTTTAGGGGTAAACACCGGGGAGCTGTTTTTT.

This chain links TRBV9 with TRBJ2-3; TRBD2 matches 9 bases. The CDR3 is 16 residues long. The junction had 4 bases not matched to a gene; V was cut back by 0 bases and J by 2 bases. Germline CDR1 SGDLS, CDR2 YYNGEE. CDR3: CASSVEASGNTDTQYF. In nucleotides, the CDR3 is TGTGCCAGCAGCGTAGAGGCTAGCGGGAACACAGATACGCAGTATTTT.

This sequence joins TRBV5-6 and TRBJ2-3; 8 bases are shared with TRBD2. Germline V gene lookup returns CDR1 SGHDT and CDR2 YYEEEE. The V segment lost 2 bases and the J segment 7 bases; nucleotides outside the gene matches: 6. The CDR3 consists of 14 residues. The CDR3, as DNA: TGTGCCAGCAGCTTCAGGGGCGGGGGGAATACGCAGTATTTT. Amino acids: CASSFRGGGNTQYF. Full variable domain (rest looked up from reference TRBV5-6 and TRBJ2-3): DAGVTQSPTHLIKTRGQQVTLRCSPKSGHDTVSWYQQALGQGPQFIFQYYEEEERQRGNFPDRFSGHQFPNYSSELNVNALLLGDSALYLCASSFRGGGNTQYFGPGTRLTVL.

The rearrangement uses TRBV11-2 and TRBJ2-1; 10 bases are a match to TRBD1. CDR3 length equals 15 residues. V lost 3 bases and J lost 4; bases outside the gene matches: 3. Per germline, CDR1 SGHAT and CDR2 FQNNGV. In DNA, the CDR3 is TGTGCCAGCAGCTTGACAGGGGGCCTTTACAATGAGCAGTTCTTC. Protein: CASSLTGGLYNEQFF.

This chain links TRBV19 with TRBJ2-6, with TRBD2 matching over 11 bases. J gave up 1 base and V 11 bases, and 4 bases lay outside the gene matches. CDR1 LNHDA and CDR2 SQIVND come from the germline V gene (reference sequence). The CDR3 is made up of 15 amino acids. The CDR3 bases are TGTGCCGGCGGGACTAGCGGATCTGGGGCCAACGTCCTGACTTTC. It yields the protein CAGGTSGSGANVLTF.

Only one count was recorded for this clone. The V and J genes are TRBV13 and TRBJ2-3; 10 nucleotides agree with TRBD2. CDR3 size: 17 residues. The J segment lost 3 bases and the V segment lost 2 bases, leaving 8 bases of the junction unmatched. Germline lookup yields CDR1 PRHDT and CDR2 FYEKMQ (reference sequence). For the CDR3, the DNA is TGTGCCAGCAGCTTATATCAGCGGGAGGGCCGAACAGATACGCAGTATTTT. This encodes CASSLYQREGRTDTQYF.

This clone appeared once. The CDR3 reads CASSPARTGSDYGYTF. DNA for the CDR3: TGTGCCAGCAGTCCGGCCCGCACAGGGAGCGACTATGGCTACACCTTC. This chain connects TRBV28 to TRBJ1-2; TRBD1 is a possible D gene (6 bases). V was clipped by 5 bases and J by 3 bases, with 19 bases between them. Per the germline V gene, CDR1 is MDHEN and CDR2 is SYDVKM. The CDR3 contains 16 residues.

The chain links TRBV7-9 to TRBJ1-4, with 8 positions matching TRBD1. The junction had 8 bases not matched to a gene; V was cut back by 3 bases and J by 5 bases. CDR3 length: 16 amino acids. Per the germline V gene, CDR1 is SEHNR and CDR2 is FQNEAQ (reference sequence). The CDR3 DNA sequence: TGTGCCAGCAGCTTGGGCCTTACAGGGGGAAATGAAAAACTGTTTTTT. Its translation is CASSLGLTGGNEKLFF.

A few counts support this clone. The chain joins TRBV25-1 to TRBJ1-1; D remains ambiguous. This CDR3 has 13 residues. The V gene lost 5 bases and the J gene lost 0 bases, with 7 bases spanning the gap. The germline V gene has CDR1 MGHDK and CDR2 SYGVNS. DNA of the CDR3: TGTGCCAGCAGTTCACAGATGAACACTGAAGCTTTCTTT. Its protein product is CASSSQMNTEAFF.

V usage is TRBV19 and J usage is TRBJ1-1; the match to TRBD1 covers 7 bases. CDR3 length: 14 residues. Per the germline V gene, CDR1 is LNHDA and CDR2 is SQIVND (reference sequence). V shed 4 bases and J 6 bases; nucleotides not matched to a gene: 8. The CDR3 region is CASSRDRGYAEAFF. The CDR3 region has the DNA TGTGCCAGTAGTAGGGACAGAGGTTATGCTGAAGCTTTCTTT.

The genes are TRBV9 and TRBJ2-1; TRBD2 agrees at 9 bases. Germline V lookup: CDR1 SGDLS, CDR2 YYNGEE. The CDR3 sequence is 15 residues long. Germline trimming cut 1 base from V and 7 bases from J; bases unmatched to any gene: 6. The CDR3 spells CASSVTAGGRNEQFF. In nucleotides, the CDR3 is TGTGCCAGCAGCGTAACCGCGGGGGGGAGGAATGAGCAGTTCTTC.

The chain recombines TRBV2 with TRBJ2-1; possibly TRBD2 for D (6 bases). CDR3 length: 11 residues. Germline CDR1 and CDR2: SNHLY and FYNNEI. V was pared by 7 bases and J by 10 bases, with 11 bases between. In nucleotides, the CDR3 is TGTGCCAGCAACGAGGCGGGGGAGCAGTTCTTC. Protein: CASNEAGEQFF. The whole variable domain, remainder taken from reference TRBV2 and TRBJ2-1, is EPEVTQTPSHQVTQMGQEVILRCVPISNHLYFYWYRQILGQKVEFLVSFYNNEISEKSEIFDDQFSVERPDGSNFTLKIRSTKLEDSAMYFCASNEAGEQFFGPGTRLTVL.